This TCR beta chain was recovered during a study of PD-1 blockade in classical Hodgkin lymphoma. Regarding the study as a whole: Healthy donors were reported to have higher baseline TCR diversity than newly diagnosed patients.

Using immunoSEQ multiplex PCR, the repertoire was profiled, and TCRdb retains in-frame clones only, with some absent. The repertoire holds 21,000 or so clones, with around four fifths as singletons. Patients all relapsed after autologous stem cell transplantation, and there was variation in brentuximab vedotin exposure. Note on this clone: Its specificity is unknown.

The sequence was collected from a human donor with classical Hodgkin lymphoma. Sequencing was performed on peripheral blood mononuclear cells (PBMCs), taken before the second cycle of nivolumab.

Here the CDR3 DNA reads TGTGCCAGTAGTATACTAGCGGGGGTTGGGCAGTTCTTC. Translated, it gives CASSILAGVGQFF. The chain has TRBV19 and TRBJ2-1, with 10 positions matching TRBD2. The V gene end was trimmed by 2 bases and the J gene end by 12 bases; junction bases not matched to a gene: 4. Germline CDR1 reads LNHDA; CDR2 reads SQIVND (reference sequence). The CDR3 totals 13 residues.